These T cell receptor beta chains were read from a single sample in a study of PD-L1 blockade in urothelial cancer. Only in-frame clones appear in the TCRdb table, and some are missing; sequencing was by immunoSEQ multiplex PCR. The sample lists tens of thousands of clones; roughly 80% were seen once. Sequences were derived from PBMCs, sampled around atezolizumab (anti-PD-L1) treatment. The origin of the receptors is a man aged 65 to 85 with urothelial cancer. The CDR3 runs from the conserved cysteine through the conserved F or W. The D gene is left open where the match is weak. Some rows have no size entry. The others give once, few or many, or a class for an expanded clone.

clone_size cdr3_length d_call j_call v_call cdr3_nt cdr3_aa
NA 11 NA TRBJ2-1 TRBV21-1 TGTGCCAGCAGCCCTTACAATGAGCAGTTCTTC CASSPYNEQFF
NA 13 NA TRBJ2-7 TRBV28 TGTGCCAGCAGACCCGGGGGACTCTACGAGCAGTACTTC CASRPGGLYEQYF
NA 14 NA TRBJ2-7 TRBV10-3 TGTGCCACAAAAGATGGCGGGAATGACTACGAGCAGTACTTC CATKDGGNDYEQYF
NA 15 TRBD1 TRBJ2-2 TRBV7-2 TGTGCCAGCAGCTCCGACAGGGGCTACACCGGGGAGCTGTTTTTT CASSSDRGYTGELFF
NA 14 TRBD2 TRBJ2-7 TRBV5-1 TGCGCCAGCAGCTCGAGCGGGGGGTTCAACGAGCAGTACTTC CASSSSGGFNEQYF
once 18 TRBD1 TRBJ2-2 TRBV7-2 TGTGCCAGCAGTAACGCCCCGTACAGGGGGCGCGGCACCGGGGAGCTGTTTTTT CASSNAPYRGRGTGELFF
NA 14 NA TRBJ2-5 TRBV19 TGTGCCAGTAGTAAGGGATCGGGGAAAGAGACCCAGTACTTC CASSKGSGKETQYF
NA 15 TRBD2 TRBJ2-1 TRBV4-1 TGCGCCAGCGGCCGGCGGGAGGAGTCCTACAATGAGCAGTTCTTC CASGRREESYNEQFF
NA 15 TRBD1 TRBJ2-3 TRBV5-1 TGCGCCAGCAGCTCGACAGGGGGCGGCACAGATACGCAGTATTTT CASSSTGGGTDTQYF
NA 16 TRBD2 TRBJ2-3 TRBV5-1 TGCGCCAGCAGCTTGGGGACGGGAGGGCCCACAGATACGCAGTATTTT CASSLGTGGPTDTQYF
few 13 NA TRBJ2-2 TRBV7-9 TGTGCCAGCAGCTTCAGCGACACCGGGGAGCTGTTTTTT CASSFSDTGELFF
NA 14 NA TRBJ1-5 TRBV15 TGTGCCACCAGCAGAGATAGAGGGAATCAGCCTCAGCATTTT CATSRDRGNQPQHF
NA 17 NA TRBJ2-7 TRBV4-3 TGCGCCAGCAGCGAATTAAGGACAGCCGGAAATTTCTACGAGCAGTACTTC CASSELRTAGNFYEQYF
NA 15 NA TRBJ2-1 TRBV4-3 TGCGCCAGCAGCCAAGATCGGAGGGTTCGCAATGAGCAGTTCTTC CASSQDRRVRNEQFF
NA 16 NA TRBJ2-7 TRBV4-2 TGTGCCAGCAGCCAAGAGGGCAACAAGGGGTACTACGAGCAGTACTTC CASSQEGNKGYYEQYF
NA 14 NA TRBJ1-3 TRBV6-1 TGTGCCAGCCTTTCGGGGGGGTCGAGAAACACCATATATTTT CASLSGGSRNTIYF
NA 14 NA TRBJ2-7 TRBV29-1 TGCAGCGTTGACCTCGGGACTCCGAACTACGAGCAGTACTTC CSVDLGTPNYEQYF
NA 14 NA TRBJ2-5 TRBV10-3 TGTGCCATCAGTGGGCCGACAGAGCACGGGCACCAGTACTTC CAISGPTEHGHQYF
once 15 TRBD1 TRBJ1-6 TRBV5-4 TGCGCCAGCAGCCGGAAACAGGGGGGCAATTCACCCCTCCACTTT CASSRKQGGNSPLHF
NA 14 NA TRBJ1-1 TRBV11-2 TGTGCCAGCAGCTTAGATCCTCCTTTTATTGAAGCTTTCTTT CASSLDPPFIEAFF
NA 15 TRBD2 TRBJ2-1 TRBV7-8 TGTGCCAGCAGCCCCCTAGCGGGGGGGCGGGTTGAGCAGTTCTTC CASSPLAGGRVEQFF
once 14 NA TRBJ2-7 TRBV28 TGTGCCAGCAGGGGCGATTCCCCGGCCTACGAGCAGTACTTC CASRGDSPAYEQYF